Following are 24 T cell receptor beta chains from one sample sequenced in a study of T cells after yellow fever vaccination. TCRdb processed the 5' RACE reads anew with MiXCR; each CDR3 protein has one entry. Of around 250,000 distinct CDR3 sequences listed, around 5.2% are singletons. The sequenced sample was CD4+ T cells sorted from PBMCs, obtained on the day of the yellow fever booster vaccination. The receptors here all came from a man aged 18 to 29 who received the YFV17D yellow fever vaccine.

This clonotype was seen repeatedly, ten times or more. V and J are TRBV7-2 and TRBJ2-7; TRBD2 might be the D (6 bases). Trimming stripped 4 bases from V and 10 bases from J, with 20 bases between. This CDR3 contains 14 residues. From germline, CDR1 is SGHTA and CDR2 FQGNSA. CDR3 region: CASSSIGGARNQYF. The DNA for the CDR3 is TGTGCCAGCAGCTCAATAGGCGGGGCGCGGAACCAGTACTTC.

This clonotype has more than one count but fewer than ten. This sequence joins TRBV29-1 and TRBJ2-1; TRBD1 aligns across 11 bases. Losses at the gene ends were 5 bases for V and 8 bases for J; bases not matched to a gene: 5. Looked up from germline, CDR1 is SQVTM and CDR2 is ANQGSEA. The CDR3 is made up of 13 amino acids. The CDR3 sequence: CSVRTGGPYEQFF. CDR3 nucleotides: TGCAGCGTTAGGACAGGGGGCCCCTATGAGCAGTTCTTC.

The chain uses TRBV7-9 and TRBJ2-3; 7 bases are shared with TRBD1. V lost 5 bases to trimming and J lost 3 bases; unmatched junction nucleotides: 5. CDR1 SEHNR and CDR2 FQNEAQ come from the germline V gene (reference sequence). This CDR3 has 14 residues. CDR3 nucleotides: TGTGCCAGCAGCACGGGACAGAGGACAGATACGCAGTATTTT. Its translation: CASSTGQRTDTQYF.

This clonotype has only a few counts. The chain combines TRBV4-3 with TRBJ2-3, with TRBD2 matching 9 bases. Per germline, CDR1 LGHNA and CDR2 YSLEER. V dropped 8 bases and J dropped 0; count of bases not matched to a gene: 6. The CDR3 loop spans 15 amino acids. The CDR3 sequence is CASGRLAESTDTQYF. In DNA form, the CDR3 reads TGCGCCAGCGGTCGACTAGCGGAGAGCACAGATACGCAGTATTTT.

This clonotype was observed a handful of times. The V gene is TRBV19, the J gene TRBJ1-5; no firm D call. V was cut by 3 bases and J by 4 bases, with 13 bases left in between. Germline loops: CDR1 LNHDA, CDR2 SQIVND (reference sequence). There are 15 residues in the CDR3. CDR3 nucleotides: TGTGCCAGTAGTATGGGCGGGATGAGAAATCAGCCCCAGCATTTT. This gives the protein CASSMGGMRNQPQHF.

A word on this clonotype: This may arise from a read error, as a much more abundant clone is one base away. The rearrangement uses TRBV20-1 and TRBJ1-1, with a tentative D call TRBD1 (5 bases). The germline CDR1 and CDR2 sequences are DFQATT and SNEGSKA (reference sequence). This CDR3 has 14 residues. The germline V and J ends were trimmed by 1 base and 3 bases, with 12 bases remaining between them. CDR3 nucleotides: TGCAGTGCTAGAGTCGGGGGGGTTGACACTGAAGCTTTCTTT. Protein: CSARVGGVDTEAFF.

This chain uses TRBV7-8 with TRBJ1-2; D unresolved. CDR1 SGHVS and CDR2 FQNEAQ come from the germline V gene. The CDR3 runs 13 residues. V lost 1 base and J 7 bases, leaving 10 bases between the germline ends. The CDR3 is CASSLGQRGGYTF. Here the CDR3 DNA reads TGTGCCAGCAGCTTAGGGCAGCGGGGTGGCTACACCTTC.

The chain employs TRBV12-3 or TRBV12-4 and TRBJ2-3; 9 positions agree with TRBD2. This CDR3 has 15 amino acids. V shed 1 base and J 3 bases; nucleotides not matched to a gene: 2. The CDR3 protein is CASSLVSGGTDTQYF. The DNA for the CDR3 is TGTGCCAGCAGTTTAGTTAGCGGGGGTACAGATACGCAGTATTTT.

This clonotype was recorded many times. In DNA form, the CDR3 reads TGTGCCAGCCAAGGTTGGGGGAACGAGCAGTACTTC. Residues: CASQGWGNEQYF. The chain links TRBV7-8 to TRBJ2-7, with D possibly called TRBD1 or TRBD2 (5 bases each). This CDR3 has 12 residues. Germline CDR1 is SGHVS and CDR2 is FQNEAQ. Trimming removed 8 bases from V and 5 bases from J, with 13 bases in between. The whole variable domain, remainder taken from reference TRBV7-8 and TRBJ2-7, is GAGVSQSPRYKVAKRGQDVALRCDPISGHVSLFWYQQALGQGPEFLTYFQNEAQLDKSGLPSDRFFAERPEGSVSTLKIQRTQQEDSAVYLCASQGWGNEQYFGPGTRLTVT.

J is TRBJ1-3 and V is TRBV2; unclear D gene. V lost 4 bases and J lost 0, with 7 bases in between. CDR3 length equals 14 residues. Germline V gives CDR1 SNHLY, CDR2 FYNNEI. CDR3 amino acids: CASSVPSSGNTIYF. CDR3 DNA: TGTGCCAGCAGTGTTCCGAGCTCTGGAAACACCATATATTTT.

This clonotype was seen ten or more times. The V and J genes are TRBV29-1 and TRBJ1-1; D may be TRBD1 (5 bases). Germline CDR1 reads SQVTM; CDR2 reads ANQGSEA. V was shortened by 7 bases and J by 5 bases, with 17 bases between the two germline ends. This CDR3 region has 13 residues. The CDR3: CSALRTLITEAFF. CDR3 in DNA: TGCAGCGCACTAAGGACACTGATTACTGAAGCTTTCTTT.

The chain is built from TRBV15 and TRBJ2-4; D unresolved. V lost 0 bases and J lost 0, with 12 bases in between. The CDR3 spans 17 residues. Germline lookup yields CDR1 LNHNV and CDR2 YYDKDF (reference sequence). The CDR3 DNA sequence: TGTGCCACCAGCAGAGAATTGACTTTAATAGCCAAAAACATTCAGTACTTC. Protein product: CATSRELTLIAKNIQYF.

This clonotype was detected many times. The chain employs TRBV12-5 and TRBJ2-7; D possibly corresponds to TRBD1 (6 bases). This CDR3 comprises 13 residues. The germline CDR1 and CDR2 sequences are LGHNT and FRNRAP. V was pared by 6 bases and J by 3 bases, with 12 bases between. CDR3: CASGLTGIYEQYF. The CDR3 DNA reads TGTGCTAGTGGACTCACAGGGATCTACGAGCAGTACTTC.

This clonotype appeared many times. This sequence joins TRBV12-3 or TRBV12-4 and TRBJ2-2; D might be TRBD1 or TRBD2, each matching 5 bases. The CDR3 loop spans 14 amino acids. Trimming stripped 7 bases from V and 4 bases from J, with 13 bases between. The CDR3 region is CASTTGAVTGELFF. CDR3 nucleotide sequence: TGTGCCAGCACCACCGGGGCAGTCACCGGGGAGCTGTTTTTT.

The chain has TRBV19 and TRBJ2-7; D call uncertain. Germline V gene data show CDR1 as LNHDA and CDR2 as SQIVND (reference sequence). The V end lost 3 bases, the J end lost 3 bases, and 9 bases lay between the germline ends. This CDR3 contains 13 residues. CDR3 DNA: TGTGCCAGTAGTATTTCGGCAAGCTACGAGCAGTACTTC. Its translation is CASSISASYEQYF.

The sample holds many counts of this clonotype. The chain joins TRBV5-1 to TRBJ1-3, with a weak D call TRBD1 (6 bases). The CDR3 extends over 15 amino acids. The V end lost 4 bases, the J end lost 1 base, and 12 bases lay between the germline ends. Germline loops: CDR1 SGHRS, CDR2 YFSETQ. This CDR3 reads CASSPGTSSGNTIYF. Written as DNA, the CDR3 is TGCGCCAGCAGCCCCGGGACATCGTCTGGAAACACCATATATTTT. Filled out from reference TRBV5-1 and TRBJ1-3, the complete variable domain reads KAGVTQTPRYLIKTRGQQVTLSCSPISGHRSVSWYQQTPGQGLQFLFEYFSETQRNKGNFPGRFSGRQFSNSRSEMNVSTLELGDSALYLCASSPGTSSGNTIYFGEGSWLTVV.

V is TRBV12-3 or TRBV12-4 and J is TRBJ2-2; D is unresolved. The V end lost 4 bases, the J end lost 0 bases, and 6 bases lay between the germline ends. The CDR3 extends over 14 amino acids. CDR3 DNA sequence: TGTGCCAGCAGTTCCATACCGAACACCGGGGAGCTGTTTTTT. Amino acid sequence: CASSSIPNTGELFF.

The chain recombines TRBV20-1 with TRBJ2-5, with D maybe TRBD1 (7 bases). The CDR3 has 15 residues. Trimming removed 5 bases from V and 5 bases from J, with 21 bases in between. CDR1 is DFQATT and CDR2 is SNEGSKA in the germline V gene (reference sequence). Here the CDR3 reads CSAEGAAGKEETQYF. In DNA form, the CDR3 reads TGCAGTGCTGAGGGGGCCGCGGGGAAGGAGGAGACCCAGTACTTC.

The table lists this clonotype with many counts. The chain recombines TRBV20-1 with TRBJ1-4; perhaps TRBD1 as D (5 bases). The CDR3 has 15 residues. V lost 0 bases and J 7 bases, leaving 15 bases between the germline ends. CDR1 is DFQATT and CDR2 is SNEGSKA in the germline V gene (reference sequence). Written as DNA, the CDR3 is TGCAGTGCTAGAGATCACAGGTTTCAAAGTGAAAAACTGTTTTTT. Protein product: CSARDHRFQSEKLFF.

Only a few counts were recorded for this clonotype. This may be a read error: a much more frequent sequence differs by one nucleotide. The V gene is TRBV7-2, the J gene TRBJ2-4; 10 bases match TRBD2. This CDR3 has 15 residues. Germline lookup yields CDR1 SGHTA and CDR2 FQGNSA. Trimming took 7 bases from V and 9 from J; bases not matched to a gene: 12. Written as DNA, the CDR3 is TGTGCCAGCAACCTAAGTAGCGGGGGGCCACCCATTCAGTACTTC. This encodes CASNLSSGGPPIQYF.

The chain couples TRBV21-1 to TRBJ2-2; whether TRBD2, the table's D call, matches the DNA was not checked. TRBV21-1 is a pseudogene. This CDR3 is built from 16 residues. The CDR3 loop reads CASSKAGGGDTGELFF. The CDR3 coding sequence is TGTGCCAGCAGCAAAGCGGGAGGGGGCGACACCGGGGAGCTGTTTTTT.

The gene calls are TRBV30 and TRBJ2-1; D assignment may be TRBD1 or TRBD2 (5 bases each). CDR1 and CDR2 from the germline V gene are GTSNPN and SVGIG (reference sequence). V was cut by 2 bases and J by 8 bases, with 22 bases left in between. CDR3 length: 16 amino acids. The CDR3 DNA is TGTGCCTGGAGTACCTCGGGGCAGTCCATTTGGGATGAGCAGTTCTTC. It specifies CAWSTSGQSIWDEQFF.

The chain joins TRBV10-3 to TRBJ2-3; the D gene is possibly TRBD1 (5 bases). Germline V gives CDR1 ENHRY, CDR2 SYGVKD. Trimming left V 5 bases short and J 0 bases short, with 15 bases between. This CDR3 contains 16 residues. As DNA, the CDR3 is TGTGCCATCAGTTGGGATGGGGCTAGAAGCACAGATACGCAGTATTTT. Translation: CAISWDGARSTDTQYF.

This clonotype was counted ten times or more. The genes are TRBV7-3 and TRBJ2-1; perhaps TRBD2 as D (6 bases). Germline CDR1 is SGHTA and CDR2 is FQGTGA. This CDR3 region has 12 residues. Trimming took off 5 bases at V and 9 bases at J, with 11 bases between the two ends. The CDR3: CASSRMGGEQFF. Written as DNA, the CDR3 is TGTGCCAGCAGCCGGATGGGGGGTGAGCAGTTCTTC.